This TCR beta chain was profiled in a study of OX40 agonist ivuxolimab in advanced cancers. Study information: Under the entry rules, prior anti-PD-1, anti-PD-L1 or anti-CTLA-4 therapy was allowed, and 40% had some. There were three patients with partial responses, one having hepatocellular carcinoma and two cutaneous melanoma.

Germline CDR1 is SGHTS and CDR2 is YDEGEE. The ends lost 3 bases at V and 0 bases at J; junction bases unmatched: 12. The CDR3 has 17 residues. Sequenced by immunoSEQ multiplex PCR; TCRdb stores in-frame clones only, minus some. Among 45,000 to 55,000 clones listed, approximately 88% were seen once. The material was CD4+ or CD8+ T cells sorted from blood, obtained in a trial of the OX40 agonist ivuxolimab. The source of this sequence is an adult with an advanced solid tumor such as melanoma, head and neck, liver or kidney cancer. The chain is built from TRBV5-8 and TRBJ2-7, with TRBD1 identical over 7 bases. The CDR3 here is CASSYTPGQRSSYEQYF. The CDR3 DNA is TGTGCCAGCAGCTACACACCGGGACAGCGAAGCTCCTACGAGCAGTACTTC.